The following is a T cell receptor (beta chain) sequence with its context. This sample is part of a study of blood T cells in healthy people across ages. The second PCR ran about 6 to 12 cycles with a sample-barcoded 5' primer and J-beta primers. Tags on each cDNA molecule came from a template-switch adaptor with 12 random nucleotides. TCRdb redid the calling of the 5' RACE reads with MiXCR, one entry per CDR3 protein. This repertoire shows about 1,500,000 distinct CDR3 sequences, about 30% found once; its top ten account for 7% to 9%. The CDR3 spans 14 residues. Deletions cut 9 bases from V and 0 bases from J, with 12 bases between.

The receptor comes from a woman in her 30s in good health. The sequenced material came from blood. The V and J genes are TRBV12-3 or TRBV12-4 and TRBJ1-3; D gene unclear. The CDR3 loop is CASISDYSGNTIYF. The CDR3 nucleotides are TGTGCCAGTATATCCGACTACTCTGGAAACACCATATATTTT.